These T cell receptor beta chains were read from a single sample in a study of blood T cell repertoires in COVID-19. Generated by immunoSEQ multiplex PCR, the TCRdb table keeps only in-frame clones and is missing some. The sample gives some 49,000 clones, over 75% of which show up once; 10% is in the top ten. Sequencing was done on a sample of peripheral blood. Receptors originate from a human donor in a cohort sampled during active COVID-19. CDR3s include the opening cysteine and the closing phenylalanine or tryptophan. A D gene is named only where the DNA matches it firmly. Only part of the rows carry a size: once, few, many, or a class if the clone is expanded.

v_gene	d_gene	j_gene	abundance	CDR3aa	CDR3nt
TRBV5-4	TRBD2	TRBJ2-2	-	CASSKGTSGNTGELFF	TGTGCCAGCAGCAAAGGGACTAGCGGCAACACCGGGGAGCTGTTTTTT
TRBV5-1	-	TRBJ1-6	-	CASSWGAGNSPLHF	TGCGCCAGCTCCTGGGGAGCTGGGAATTCACCCCTCCACTTT
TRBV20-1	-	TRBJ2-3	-	CSASPTGRGDTQYF	TGCAGTGCTAGTCCCACAGGGCGAGGTGATACGCAGTATTTT
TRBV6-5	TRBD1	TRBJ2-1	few	CASRYRGYYNEQFF	TGTGCCAGCAGATACAGGGGTTACTACAATGAGCAGTTCTTC
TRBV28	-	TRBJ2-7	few	CASGSLAHEQYF	TGTGCCAGCGGGTCCCTAGCCCACGAGCAGTACTTC
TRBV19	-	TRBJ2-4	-	CASSLRQTLAKNIQYF	TGTGCCAGTAGCCTGCGACAAACTCTAGCCAAAAACATTCAGTACTTC
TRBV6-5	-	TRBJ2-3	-	CASSYRFGSTDTQYF	TGTGCCAGCAGTTATCGGTTCGGTAGCACAGATACGCAGTATTTT
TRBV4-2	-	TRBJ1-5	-	CASSQDWGDQPQHF	TGTGCCAGCAGCCAAGATTGGGGCGATCAGCCCCAGCATTTT
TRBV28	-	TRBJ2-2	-	CASSPVSGLRSTGELFF	TGTGCCAGCAGCCCGGTATCCGGGTTGAGGAGCACCGGGGAGCTGTTTTTT
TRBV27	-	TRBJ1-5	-	CASAFAGALNQPQHF	TGTGCCAGCGCTTTTGCGGGGGCCCTCAATCAGCCCCAGCATTTT
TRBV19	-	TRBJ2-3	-	CASSILPRVGDTQYF	TGTGCCAGTAGTATACTTCCCAGGGTGGGGGATACGCAGTATTTT
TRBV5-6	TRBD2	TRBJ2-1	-	CASAPLAGLYNEQFF	TGTGCCAGCGCCCCACTAGCGGGACTGTACAATGAGCAGTTCTTC
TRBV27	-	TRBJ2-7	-	CASSFLSSYEQYF	TGTGCCAGCAGTTTTCTAAGCTCCTACGAGCAGTACTTC
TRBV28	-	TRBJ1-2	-	CASSLGHSGNYGYTF	TGTGCCAGCAGTTTAGGTCACTCAGGGAACTATGGCTACACCTTC
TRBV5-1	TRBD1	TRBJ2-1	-	CASSAGQGRPLSYNEQFF	TGCGCCAGCAGCGCCGGACAGGGGCGCCCCTTGTCCTACAATGAGCAGTTCTTC
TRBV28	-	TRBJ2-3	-	CASSAPRVSSTDTQYF	TGTGCCAGCAGTGCCCCTCGCGTATCTAGCACAGATACGCAGTATTTT
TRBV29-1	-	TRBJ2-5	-	CSVANRQETQYF	TGCAGCGTTGCTAACCGTCAAGAGACCCAGTACTTC
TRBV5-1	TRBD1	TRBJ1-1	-	CASSPPQQGGRGAFF	TGCGCCAGCAGCCCCCCACAACAGGGGGGGCGCGGGGCTTTCTTT
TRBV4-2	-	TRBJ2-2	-	CASSQVGAGELFF	TGTGCCAGCAGCCAAGTCGGGGCCGGGGAGCTGTTTTTT
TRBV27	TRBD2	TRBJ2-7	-	CASKWNGRSSYEQYF	TGTGCCAGCAAGTGGAACGGGAGGAGCTCCTACGAGCAGTACTTC
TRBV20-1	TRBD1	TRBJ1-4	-	CSASRQGSATNEKLFF	TGCAGTGCTAGTAGACAGGGGAGCGCAACTAATGAAAAACTGTTTTTT
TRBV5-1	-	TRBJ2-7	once	CASSLSFGGGGEQYF	TGCGCCAGCAGCTTGTCCTTCGGGGGCGGGGGTGAGCAGTACTTC
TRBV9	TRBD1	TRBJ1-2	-	CASSVGVGWGQGDLGGYTF	TGTGCCAGCAGCGTAGGAGTAGGATGGGGACAGGGCGACCTAGGGGGCTACACCTTC
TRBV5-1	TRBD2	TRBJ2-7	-	CASSSMGAGAHEQYF	TGCGCCAGCAGCTCCATGGGAGCGGGAGCTCACGAGCAGTACTTC
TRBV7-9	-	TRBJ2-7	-	CASSSSGTSTSLPSYEQYF	TGTGCCAGCAGCTCATCCGGGACTTCTACTAGCCTCCCGTCCTACGAGCAGTACTTC
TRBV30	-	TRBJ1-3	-	CATNSKSRERRMVNTIYF	TGTGCCACCAACTCCAAAAGCCGGGAGCGTCGAATGGTAAACACCATATATTTT
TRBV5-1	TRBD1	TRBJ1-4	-	CASSLEWARGLVAEKLFF	TGCGCCAGCAGCTTGGAGTGGGCCAGGGGGCTTGTGGCGGAAAAACTGTTTTTT
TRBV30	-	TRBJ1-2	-	CAWSPPRRTLYGYTF	TGTGCCTGGAGTCCCCCCCGGAGGACCTTATATGGCTACACCTTC
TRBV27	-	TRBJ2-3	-	CASSFHPGDSTDTQYF	TGTGCCAGCAGTTTTCATCCCGGGGATTCCACAGATACGCAGTATTTT
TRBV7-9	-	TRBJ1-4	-	CASSRTRGATNEKLFF	TGTGCCAGCAGCCGCACCCGAGGAGCAACTAATGAAAAACTGTTTTTT
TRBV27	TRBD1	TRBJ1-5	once	CASSHMTGVSNQPQHF	TGTGCCAGCAGTCATATGACAGGGGTTAGCAATCAGCCCCAGCATTTT
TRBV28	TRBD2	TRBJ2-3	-	CASNWGTSGRMTDTQYF	TGTGCCAGCAACTGGGGGACTAGCGGGAGGATGACAGATACGCAGTATTTT
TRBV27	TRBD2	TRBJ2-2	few	CASSLLSGRDLGTGELFF	TGTGCCAGCAGTTTGTTAAGCGGGAGAGATCTTGGTACCGGGGAGCTGTTTTTT
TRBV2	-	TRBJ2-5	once	CASSEISGGNQETQYF	TGTGCCAGCAGCGAGATTAGCGGAGGAAACCAAGAGACCCAGTACTTC
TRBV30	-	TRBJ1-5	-	CAWSVPGTTNQPQHF	TGTGCCTGGAGTGTACCAGGGACTACCAATCAGCCCCAGCATTTT
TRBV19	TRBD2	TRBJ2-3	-	CASSQGLAGDTQYF	TGTGCCAGTAGCCAGGGACTAGCGGGAGATACGCAGTATTTT
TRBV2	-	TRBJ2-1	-	CASSEGGVSYNEQFF	TGTGCCAGCAGTGAAGGGGGGGTATCCTACAATGAGCAGTTCTTC
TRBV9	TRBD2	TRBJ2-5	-	CASSVGSGGETQYF	TGTGCCAGCAGCGTAGGTTCGGGGGGAGAGACCCAGTACTTC
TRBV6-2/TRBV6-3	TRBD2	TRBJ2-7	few	CASSSSSLGTSGSGQYF	TGTGCCAGCAGTTCGTCCTCCCTTGGGACTAGCGGGTCGGGGCAGTACTTC
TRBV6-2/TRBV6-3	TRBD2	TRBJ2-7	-	CASSLAGLSSSSYEQYF	TGTGCCAGCAGTTTAGCGGGACTTTCCTCTAGCTCCTACGAGCAGTACTTC
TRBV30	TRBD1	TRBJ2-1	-	CAWSVQDRGHEQFF	TGTGCCTGGAGTGTACAGGACAGGGGCCATGAGCAGTTCTTC